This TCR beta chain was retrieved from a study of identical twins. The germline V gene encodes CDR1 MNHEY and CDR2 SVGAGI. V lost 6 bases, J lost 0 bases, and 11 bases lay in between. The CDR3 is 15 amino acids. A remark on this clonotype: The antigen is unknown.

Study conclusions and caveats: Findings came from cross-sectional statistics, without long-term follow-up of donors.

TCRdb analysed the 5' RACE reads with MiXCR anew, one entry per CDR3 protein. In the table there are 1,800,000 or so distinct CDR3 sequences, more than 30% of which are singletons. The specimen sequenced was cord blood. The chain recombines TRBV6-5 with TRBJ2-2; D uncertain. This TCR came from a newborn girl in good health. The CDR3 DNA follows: TGTGCCAGCAGGATGGGGTTCGCGAACACCGGGGAGCTGTTTTTT. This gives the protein CASRMGFANTGELFF.